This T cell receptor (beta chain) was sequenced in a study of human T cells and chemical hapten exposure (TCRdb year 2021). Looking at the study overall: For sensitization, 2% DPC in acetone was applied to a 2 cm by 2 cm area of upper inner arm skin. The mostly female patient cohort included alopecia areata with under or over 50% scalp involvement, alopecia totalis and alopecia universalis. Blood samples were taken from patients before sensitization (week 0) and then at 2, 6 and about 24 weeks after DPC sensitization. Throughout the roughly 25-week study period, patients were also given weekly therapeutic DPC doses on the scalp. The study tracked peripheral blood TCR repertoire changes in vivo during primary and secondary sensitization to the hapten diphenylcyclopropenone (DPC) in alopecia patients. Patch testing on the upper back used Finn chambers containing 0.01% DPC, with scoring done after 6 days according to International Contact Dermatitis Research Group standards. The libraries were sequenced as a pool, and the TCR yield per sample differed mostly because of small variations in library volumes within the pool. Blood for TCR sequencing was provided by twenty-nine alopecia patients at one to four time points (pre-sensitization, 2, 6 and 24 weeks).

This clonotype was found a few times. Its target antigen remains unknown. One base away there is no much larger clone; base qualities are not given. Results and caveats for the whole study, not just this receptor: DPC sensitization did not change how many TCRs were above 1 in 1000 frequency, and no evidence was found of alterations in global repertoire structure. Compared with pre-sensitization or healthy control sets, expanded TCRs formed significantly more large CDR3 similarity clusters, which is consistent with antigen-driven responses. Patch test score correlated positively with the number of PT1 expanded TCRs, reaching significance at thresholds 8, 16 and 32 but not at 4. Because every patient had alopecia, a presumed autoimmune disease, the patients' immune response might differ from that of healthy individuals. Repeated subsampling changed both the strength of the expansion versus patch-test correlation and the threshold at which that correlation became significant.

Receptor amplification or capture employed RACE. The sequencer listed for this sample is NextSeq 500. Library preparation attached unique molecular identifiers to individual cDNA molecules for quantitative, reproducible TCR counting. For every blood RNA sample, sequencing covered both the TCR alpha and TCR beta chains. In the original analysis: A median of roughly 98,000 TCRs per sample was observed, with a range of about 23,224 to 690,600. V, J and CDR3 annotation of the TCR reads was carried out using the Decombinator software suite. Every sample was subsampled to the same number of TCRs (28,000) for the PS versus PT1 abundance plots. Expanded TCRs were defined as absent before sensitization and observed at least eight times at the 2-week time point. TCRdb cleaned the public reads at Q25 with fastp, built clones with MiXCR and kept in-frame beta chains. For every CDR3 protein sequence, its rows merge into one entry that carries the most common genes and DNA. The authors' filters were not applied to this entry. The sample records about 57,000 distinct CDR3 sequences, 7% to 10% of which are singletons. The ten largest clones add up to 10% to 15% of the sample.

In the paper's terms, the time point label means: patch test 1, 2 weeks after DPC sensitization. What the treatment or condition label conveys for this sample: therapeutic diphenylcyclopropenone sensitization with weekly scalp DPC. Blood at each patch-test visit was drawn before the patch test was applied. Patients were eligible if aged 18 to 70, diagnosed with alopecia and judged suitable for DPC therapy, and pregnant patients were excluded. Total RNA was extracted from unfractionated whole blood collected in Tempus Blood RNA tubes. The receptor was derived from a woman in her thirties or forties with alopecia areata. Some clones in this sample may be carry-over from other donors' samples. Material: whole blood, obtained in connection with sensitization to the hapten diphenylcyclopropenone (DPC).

This receptor carries the CDR3 CSAGTGFSYEQYF. In nucleotides, the sequence is TGCAGTGCTGGGACAGGGTTCTCCTACGAGCAGTACTTC. Recombination connected TRBV20-1 to TRBJ2-7; 9 central nucleotides agree with TRBD1. The CDR3 measures 13 amino acids from cysteine to phenylalanine. Only the CDR3 region is kept as DNA, spanning 39 bases read in frame from base 1. In the germline V gene (reference sequence), CDR1 corresponds to DFQATT and CDR2 to SNEGSKA. The V end gives up 5 bases and the J end 0 bases, leaving 2 bases in the junction not matched to a gene.